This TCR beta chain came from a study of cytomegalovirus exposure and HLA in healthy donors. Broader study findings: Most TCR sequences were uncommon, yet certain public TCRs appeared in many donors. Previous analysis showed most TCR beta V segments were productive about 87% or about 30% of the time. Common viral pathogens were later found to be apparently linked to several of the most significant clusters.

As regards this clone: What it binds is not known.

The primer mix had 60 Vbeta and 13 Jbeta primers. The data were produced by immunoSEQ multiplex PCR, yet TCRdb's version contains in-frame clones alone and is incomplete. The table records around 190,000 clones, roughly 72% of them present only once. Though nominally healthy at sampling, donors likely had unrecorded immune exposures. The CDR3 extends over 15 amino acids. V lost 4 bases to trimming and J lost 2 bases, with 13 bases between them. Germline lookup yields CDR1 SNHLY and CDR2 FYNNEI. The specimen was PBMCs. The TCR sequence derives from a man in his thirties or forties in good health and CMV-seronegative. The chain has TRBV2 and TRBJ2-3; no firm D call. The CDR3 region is CASSGGLLLTDTQYF. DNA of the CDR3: TGTGCCAGCAGTGGAGGCCTCCTCCTCACAGATACGCAGTATTTT.